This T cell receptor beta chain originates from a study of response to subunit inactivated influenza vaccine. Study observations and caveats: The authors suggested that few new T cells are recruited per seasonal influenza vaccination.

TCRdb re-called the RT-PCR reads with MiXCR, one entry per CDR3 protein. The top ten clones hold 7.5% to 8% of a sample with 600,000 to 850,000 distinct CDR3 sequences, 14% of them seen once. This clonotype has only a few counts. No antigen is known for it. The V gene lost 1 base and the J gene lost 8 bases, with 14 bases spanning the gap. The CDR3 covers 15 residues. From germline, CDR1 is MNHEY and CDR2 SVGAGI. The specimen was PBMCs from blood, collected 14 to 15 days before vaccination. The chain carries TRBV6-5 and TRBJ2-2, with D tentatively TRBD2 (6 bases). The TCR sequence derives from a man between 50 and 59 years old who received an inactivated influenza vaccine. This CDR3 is CASSYWGSGVGELFF. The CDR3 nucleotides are TGTGCCAGCAGTTACTGGGGTAGCGGAGTTGGGGAGCTGTTTTTT.